This T cell receptor beta chain was identified during a study of blood T cell repertoires in COVID-19. This clone came up a few times. The data were produced by immunoSEQ multiplex PCR, yet TCRdb's version contains in-frame clones alone and is incomplete. The data contain 140,000 or so clones, approximately 85% of them singletons. Germline values: CDR1 LGHDT, CDR2 YNNKEL (reference sequence). V shed 2 bases and J shed 6 bases, with 11 bases lying between them. CDR3 length: 13 residues. The sequenced material came from peripheral blood. The chain uses TRBV3-1 (or the pseudogene TRBV3-2) and TRBJ2-7; no clear D gene. This receptor was identified in a man in his forties or fifties with acute or convalescent COVID-19. The CDR3 DNA reads TGTGCCAGCAGCCAAATCCCCTCTTCCGAGCAGTACTTC. Translation: CASSQIPSSEQYF.